These 3 T cell receptor beta chains were all obtained from the same sample, sequenced in a study of radiotherapy plus CTLA-4 blockade in lung cancer. Measured with immunoSEQ multiplex PCR; TCRdb has only the in-frame clones, and not every one. The top ten hold approximately 4% of the sample, which has approximately 60,000 clones, approximately 75% seen once. Sequences were derived from peripheral blood, sampled from a patient treated with radiotherapy plus ipilimumab. These receptors all stem from a human donor with non-small cell lung cancer who had a complete response to radiotherapy plus ipilimumab.

V is TRBV28 and J is TRBJ2-6, with D hard to call. CDR1 MDHEN and CDR2 SYDVKM come from the germline V gene. The CDR3 is 12 amino acids. Trimming cost V 6 bases and J 1 base, with 1 base left between them. The CDR3 is CASRSGANVLTF. The CDR3 DNA reads as TGTGCCAGCAGGTCTGGGGCCAACGTCCTGACTTTC.

This clone showed up just once. The rearrangement uses TRBV30 and TRBJ1-1; D is possibly TRBD1 (5 bases). This CDR3 is 14 amino acids long. V dropped 4 bases and J dropped 4 bases, with 16 bases sitting between them. The germline CDR1 and CDR2 sequences are GTSNPN and SVGIG (reference sequence). The DNA for the CDR3 is TGTGCCTGGAAAAGGGGAGGGTACGGCACTGAAGCTTTCTTT. Encoded protein: CAWKRGGYGTEAFF.

The chain joins TRBV18 to TRBJ1-2; a weak D match, TRBD1 (5 bases). V lost 4 bases and J lost 1, with 19 bases in between. The CDR3 consists of 17 residues. CDR1 and CDR2 from the germline V gene are KGHSH and LQKENI. The CDR3 sequence: CASSRDASGRDNYGYTF. CDR3 bases: TGTGCCAGCTCACGGGACGCTTCGGGGCGGGATAACTATGGCTACACCTTC.